The 29 T cell receptor beta chains presented below share a single source sample, sequenced in a study of graft-versus-host responses after intestinal transplantation. Their antigens are not known. Libraries were prepared by immunoSEQ multiplex PCR; TCRdb keeps only in-frame clonotypes and omits some of them. The sample includes fewer than 95,000 clones, approximately 90% seen only once; the top ten take roughly 0.44%. The sample in question was unstimulated CD8+ T cells sorted from spleen or lymph node cells, obtained before transplant. Receptor source: a human donor who was the organ donor for an intestinal transplant.

The genes are TRBV9 and TRBJ2-3; D may be TRBD2 (7 bases). Germline values: CDR1 SGDLS, CDR2 YYNGEE. Trimming took 5 bases from V and 0 from J, leaving 10 bases between them. The CDR3 is made up of 14 amino acids. The CDR3 nucleotides are TGTGCCAGCAGGGGGGGGCTGAGCACAGATACGCAGTATTTT. Protein product: CASRGGLSTDTQYF.

The rearrangement links TRBV4-1 to TRBJ2-2, with a weak D call TRBD1 (5 bases). This CDR3 comprises 14 residues. Germline V gives CDR1 MGHRA, CDR2 YSYEKL. Trimming stripped 0 bases from V and 6 bases from J, with 8 bases between. CDR3 DNA sequence: TGCGCCAGCAGCCAAGATTGGGGCGCCGGGGAGCTGTTTTTT. It specifies CASSQDWGAGELFF.

V usage is TRBV27 and J usage is TRBJ1-2; D is unresolved. This CDR3 spans 14 amino acids. Germline V gene lookup returns CDR1 MNHEY and CDR2 SMNVEV (reference sequence). The V and J ends lost 0 bases and 8 bases respectively, with 13 bases between them. The CDR3 DNA reads as TGTGCCAGCAGTTTATCCCCGGGAAGTTACGGCTACACCTTC. Its protein product is CASSLSPGSYGYTF.

The chain couples TRBV27 to TRBJ2-1, with 10 bases matching TRBD2. The V gene's germline CDR1 is MNHEY and CDR2 SMNVEV (reference sequence). The CDR3 covers 15 residues. J was trimmed by 8 bases and V by 2 bases; bases with no gene match: 6. The chain's CDR3 is CASSLTLAGEDEQFF. The CDR3 nucleotides are TGTGCCAGCAGTTTAACCCTAGCGGGGGAAGATGAGCAGTTCTTC.

V and J are TRBV4-2 and TRBJ1-1, with 11 bases lining up with TRBD1. The V and J ends lost 1 base and 2 bases, in that order; junction bases with no gene match: 9. Germline CDR1 reads LGHNA; CDR2 reads YNFKEQ. This CDR3 has 18 amino acids. CDR3 DNA: TGTGCCAGCAGCCAAGGAACGGGACAGGGGGTTAGAAACACTGAAGCTTTCTTT. This translates into CASSQGTGQGVRNTEAFF.

The chain recombines TRBV7-2 with TRBJ2-7; possibly TRBD2 for D (6 bases). This CDR3 contains 14 residues. With 5 bases removed from V and 4 bases from J, the gap between germline ends came to 15 bases. Germline lookup yields CDR1 SGHTA and CDR2 FQGNSA. DNA of the CDR3: TGTGCCAGCAGCCTTAATCGGAGGGGTTACGAGCAGTACTTC. Protein: CASSLNRRGYEQYF. Filled out from reference TRBV7-2 and TRBJ2-7, the complete variable domain reads GAGVSQSPSNKVTEKGKDVELRCDPISGHTALYWYRQSLGQGLEFLIYFQGNSAPDKSGLPSDRFSAERTGGSVSTLTIQRTQQEDSAVYLCASSLNRRGYEQYFGPGTRLTVT.

The J gene is TRBJ1-1, the V gene TRBV10-3; 9 positions agree with TRBD1. Unmatched junction bases numbered 5, after V lost 7 bases and J lost 8 bases. The CDR3 runs to 12 residues. CDR1 ENHRY and CDR2 SYGVKD come from the germline V gene. CDR3 nucleotides: TGTGCCATCATGGGGGACAGGGAGGAAGCTTTCTTT. Protein: CAIMGDREEAFF.

J is TRBJ1-1 and V is TRBV5-1, with D perhaps TRBD1 (5 bases). Germline assignment: CDR1 SGHRS and CDR2 YFSETQ. V lost 0 bases, J lost 7 bases, and 13 bases lay in between. CDR3 length equals 14 residues. DNA of the CDR3: TGCGCCAGCAGCTTGGGCTTAGGGGAAATTGAAGCTTTCTTT. Translation gives CASSLGLGEIEAFF.

This chain uses TRBV19 with TRBJ1-1; TRBD1 is a possible D gene (6 bases). The CDR3 runs 16 residues. V lost 4 bases and J lost 1, with 16 bases in between. Per the germline V gene, CDR1 is LNHDA and CDR2 is SQIVND (reference sequence). The CDR3 here is CASSTSRGRWNTEAFF. The CDR3 DNA reads TGTGCCAGTAGTACGAGCAGGGGTCGTTGGAACACTGAAGCTTTCTTT.

DNA for the CDR3: TGTGCCATCAGTGGAACGGGAGCACAAGAGACCCAGTACTTC. It specifies CAISGTGAQETQYF. The rearrangement joins TRBV10-3 to TRBJ2-5, with TRBD2 as a possible D gene (6 bases). The CDR3 has 14 amino acids. The germline CDR1 and CDR2 sequences are ENHRY and SYGVKD. Trimming removed 4 bases at V and 2 bases at J, with 11 bases between.

The gene calls are TRBV15 and TRBJ1-6, with 8 bases aligning to TRBD1. The CDR3 runs 15 residues. Looked up from germline, CDR1 is LNHNV and CDR2 is YYDKDF (reference sequence). V lost 3 bases, J lost 6 bases, and 4 bases stayed unmatched. The CDR3 protein is CATSRDRAVNSPLHF. For the CDR3, the DNA is TGTGCCACCAGCAGGGACAGGGCGGTTAATTCACCCCTCCACTTT.

The chain uses TRBV9 and TRBJ2-3, with a possible D match to TRBD2 (6 bases). The CDR3 is made up of 14 amino acids. Trimming pared 2 bases from V and 5 bases from J, leaving 12 bases between. Germline V gene lookup returns CDR1 SGDLS and CDR2 YYNGEE. CDR3 loop: CASSVGGGGDTQYF. The CDR3 nucleotides read TGTGCCAGCAGCGTGGGGGGTGGGGGAGATACGCAGTATTTT. Looking up the rest from reference TRBV9 and TRBJ2-3 gives the full variable domain: DSGVTQTPKHLITATGQRVTLRCSPRSGDLSVYWYQQSLDQGLQFLIQYYNGEERAKGNILERFSAQQFPDLHSELNLSSLELGDSALYFCASSVGGGGDTQYFGPGTRLTVL.

The chain employs TRBV2 and TRBJ1-1, with D unresolved. This CDR3 contains 10 residues. Trimming took off 6 bases at V and 9 bases at J, with 8 bases between the two ends. Germline V gene data show CDR1 as SNHLY and CDR2 as FYNNEI. The CDR3 here is CASRQPQAFF. The DNA for the CDR3 is TGTGCCAGCAGACAGCCCCAAGCTTTCTTT. Using reference TRBV2 and TRBJ1-1 for the parts outside the CDR3, the full variable domain is EPEVTQTPSHQVTQMGQEVILRCVPISNHLYFYWYRQILGQKVEFLVSFYNNEISEKSEIFDDQFSVERPDGSNFTLKIRSTKLEDSAMYFCASRQPQAFFGQGTRLTVV.

In this sample, this clone turned up once. The chain has TRBV4-3 and TRBJ2-7; possible D gene TRBD2, 6 bases. The CDR3 spans 13 residues. V was shortened by 1 base and J by 5 bases, with 9 bases between the two germline ends. Germline-derived CDR1 and CDR2 are LGHNA and YSLEER. CDR3 DNA: TGCGCCAGCAGCCAAGGCCGGGGGAACGAGCAGTACTTC. As protein: CASSQGRGNEQYF.

V and J are TRBV27 and TRBJ2-1; D remains ambiguous. Trimming removed 0 bases at V and 6 bases at J, with 9 bases between. In germline, CDR1 is MNHEY, CDR2 SMNVEV (reference sequence). This CDR3 has 14 amino acids. The CDR3 DNA reads as TGTGCCAGCAGTTTATCTCCACTTGCCAATGAGCAGTTCTTC. Protein sequence: CASSLSPLANEQFF.

V and J are TRBV7-3 and TRBJ2-1; 9 nucleotides line up with TRBD2. Germline V gives CDR1 SGHTA, CDR2 FQGTGA. After removal of 2 bases from V and 6 bases from J, the junction contained 2 bases not matched to a gene. There are 14 residues in the CDR3. Here the CDR3 reads CASSLAGGLNEQFF. Here the CDR3 DNA reads TGTGCCAGCAGCTTAGCGGGGGGGCTCAATGAGCAGTTCTTC.

The V and J genes are TRBV7-9 and TRBJ1-3; D is undetermined. The germline V and J ends were trimmed by 1 base and 0 bases, with 16 bases remaining between them. Germline V CDR1 and CDR2: SEHNR, FQNEAQ (reference sequence). The CDR3 has 18 amino acids. CDR3: CASSLGSPEYYSGNTIYF. Written as DNA, the CDR3 is TGTGCCAGCAGCTTAGGCTCACCAGAGTACTACTCTGGAAACACCATATATTTT.

Concerning this clone: One end of the junction does not line up with germline, which may come from a read error. V usage is TRBV4-3 and J usage is TRBJ1-4; D call uncertain. Germline CDR1 reads LGHNA; CDR2 reads YSLEER. The CDR3 sequence is 9 residues long. The CDR3 coding sequence is TGCGCCAGCAGCCACCATGGGCTTTTT. Translated: CASSHHGLF.

V usage is TRBV4-3 and J usage is TRBJ2-7, with D perhaps TRBD1 (6 bases). The V end lost 3 bases, the J end lost 3 bases, and 12 bases lay between the germline ends. The CDR3 covers 14 residues. The germline V gene encodes CDR1 LGHNA and CDR2 YSLEER. The CDR3 loop is CASSQVRTDYEQYF. CDR3 coding DNA: TGCGCCAGCAGCCAGGTCAGGACAGACTACGAGCAGTACTTC.

The V and J genes are TRBV4-1 and TRBJ2-1; 8 bases fit TRBD1. Trimming at V came to 1 base and at J to 8 bases, leaving 10 bases not matched to a gene. The CDR3 extends over 16 amino acids. Germline loops: CDR1 MGHRA, CDR2 YSYEKL. CDR3 coding DNA: TGCGCCAGCAGCCAAGGAAGCGGACAGGGTTACCATGAGCAGTTCTTC. Its translation is CASSQGSGQGYHEQFF.

This chain connects TRBV7-9 to TRBJ2-5, with 8 bases lining up with TRBD2. Trimming removed 3 bases from V and 1 base from J; junction bases left unmatched: 13. The CDR3 runs 18 residues. CDR1 and CDR2 (germline): SEHNR, FQNEAQ (reference sequence). The CDR3 sequence: CASSFFLDAAGVQETQYF. CDR3 DNA: TGTGCCAGCAGCTTTTTTTTGGATGCAGCGGGAGTCCAAGAGACCCAGTACTTC.

The J gene is TRBJ2-7, the V gene TRBV6-1; TRBD1 might be the D (6 bases). Germline CDR1 and CDR2: MNHNS and SASEGT. The V end lost 3 bases, the J end lost 1 base, and 7 bases lay between the germline ends. The CDR3 extends over 13 amino acids. CDR3: CASSDGQSYEQYF. The CDR3 DNA follows: TGTGCCAGCAGTGACGGACAGTCCTACGAGCAGTACTTC.

CDR3 DNA: TGCGCCAGCAGTAGTCGGGCGGGCTCCTACAATGAGCAGTTCTTC. Translating it yields CASSSRAGSYNEQFF. The rearrangement joins TRBV4-3 to TRBJ2-1; D is possibly TRBD2 (5 bases). V dropped 6 bases and J dropped 0 bases, with 12 bases sitting between them. Germline V lookup: CDR1 LGHNA, CDR2 YSLEER. This CDR3 spans 15 amino acids.

This sequence joins TRBV4-2 and TRBJ2-3; TRBD2 is a possible D gene (5 bases). Germline-derived CDR1 and CDR2 are LGHNA and YNFKEQ. This CDR3 comprises 14 residues. V lost 4 bases and J lost 1, with 9 bases in between. DNA for the CDR3: TGTGCCAGCAGCCCTAGCCGTGGCACAGATACGCAGTATTTT. Translated: CASSPSRGTDTQYF.

This clone was seen once. The chain links TRBV6-5 to TRBJ2-7; 7 bases match TRBD1. This CDR3 contains 13 residues. The germline V gene encodes CDR1 MNHEY and CDR2 SVGAGI. The J segment lost 5 bases and the V segment lost 6 bases, leaving 7 bases of the junction unmatched. CDR3 region: CASRMRGRNEQYF. CDR3 in DNA: TGTGCCAGCAGGATGAGGGGGCGCAACGAGCAGTACTTC.

The genes are TRBV27 and TRBJ1-1; the D is unclear. Deletions cut 6 bases from V and 3 bases from J, with 14 bases between. The CDR3 consists of 14 residues. Germline CDR1 is MNHEY and CDR2 is SMNVEV (reference sequence). CDR3 amino acids: CASSSTGIYTEAFF. The DNA for the CDR3 is TGTGCCAGCAGCTCTACCGGGATCTACACTGAAGCTTTCTTT.

The chain links TRBV27 to TRBJ1-5; 7 bases match TRBD1. The J segment lost 3 bases and the V segment lost 2 bases, leaving 7 bases of the junction unmatched. From germline, CDR1 is MNHEY and CDR2 SMNVEV (reference sequence). The CDR3 contains 16 residues. The DNA of the CDR3 is TGTGCCAGCAGTTTACGAGGGGGCATTAACAATCAGCCCCAGCATTTT. It codes for CASSLRGGINNQPQHF.

The rearrangement links TRBV9 to TRBJ2-1; TRBD2 matches 9 bases. This CDR3 is 17 amino acids long. The V gene's germline CDR1 is SGDLS and CDR2 YYNGEE. V lost 2 bases to trimming and J lost 0 bases; unmatched junction nucleotides: 6. CDR3 sequence (DNA): TGTGCCAGCAGCGTGCGAGCGGGGGGCCGCTCCTACAATGAGCAGTTCTTC. It specifies CASSVRAGGRSYNEQFF.

V is TRBV4-2 and J is TRBJ1-5, with D perhaps TRBD1 (6 bases). Trimming removed 4 bases at V and 4 bases at J, with 17 bases between. This CDR3 has 16 residues. The germline V gene has CDR1 LGHNA and CDR2 YNFKEQ. Here the CDR3 reads CASSLQQDSRNQPQHF. Written as DNA, the CDR3 is TGTGCCAGCAGCCTCCAGCAGGACAGTCGGAATCAGCCCCAGCATTTT.